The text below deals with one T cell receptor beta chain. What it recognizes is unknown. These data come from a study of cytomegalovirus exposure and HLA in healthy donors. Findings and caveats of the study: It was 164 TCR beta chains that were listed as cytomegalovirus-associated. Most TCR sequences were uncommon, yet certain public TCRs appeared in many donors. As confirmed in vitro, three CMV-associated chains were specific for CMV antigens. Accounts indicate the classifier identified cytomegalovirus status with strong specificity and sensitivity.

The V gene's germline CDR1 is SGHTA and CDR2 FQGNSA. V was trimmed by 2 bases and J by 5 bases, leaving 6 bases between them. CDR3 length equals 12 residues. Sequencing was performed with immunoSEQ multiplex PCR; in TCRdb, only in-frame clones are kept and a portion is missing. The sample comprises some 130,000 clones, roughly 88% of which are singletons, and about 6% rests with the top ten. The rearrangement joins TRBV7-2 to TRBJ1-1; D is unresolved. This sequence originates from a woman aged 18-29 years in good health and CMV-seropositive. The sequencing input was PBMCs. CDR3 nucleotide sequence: TGTGCCAGCAGCTTACGGGGAACTGAAGCTTTCTTT. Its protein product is CASSLRGTEAFF.